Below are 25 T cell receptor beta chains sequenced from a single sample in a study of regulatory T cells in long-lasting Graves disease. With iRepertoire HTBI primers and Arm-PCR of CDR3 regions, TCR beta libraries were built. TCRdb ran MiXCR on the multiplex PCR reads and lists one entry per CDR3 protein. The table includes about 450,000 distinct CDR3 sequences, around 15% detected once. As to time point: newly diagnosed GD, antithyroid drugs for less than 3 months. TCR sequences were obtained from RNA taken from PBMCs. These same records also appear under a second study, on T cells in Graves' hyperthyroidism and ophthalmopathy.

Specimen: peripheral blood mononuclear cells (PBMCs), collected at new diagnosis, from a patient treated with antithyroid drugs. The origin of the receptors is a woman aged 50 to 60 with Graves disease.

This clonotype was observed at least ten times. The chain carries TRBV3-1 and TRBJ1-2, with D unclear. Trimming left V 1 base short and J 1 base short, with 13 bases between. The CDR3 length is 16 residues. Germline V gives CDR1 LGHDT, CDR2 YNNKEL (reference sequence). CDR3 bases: TGTGCCAGCAGCCAAGGGTACGGCAAGCATAACTATGGCTACACCTTC. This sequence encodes CASSQGYGKHNYGYTF.

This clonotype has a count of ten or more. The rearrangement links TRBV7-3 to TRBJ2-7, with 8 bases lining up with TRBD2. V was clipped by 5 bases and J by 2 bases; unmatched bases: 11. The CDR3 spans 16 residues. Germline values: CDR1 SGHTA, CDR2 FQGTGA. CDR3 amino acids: CASSPAGGSKTYEQYF. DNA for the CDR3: TGTGCCAGCAGCCCCGCGGGAGGTTCTAAGACCTACGAGCAGTACTTC.

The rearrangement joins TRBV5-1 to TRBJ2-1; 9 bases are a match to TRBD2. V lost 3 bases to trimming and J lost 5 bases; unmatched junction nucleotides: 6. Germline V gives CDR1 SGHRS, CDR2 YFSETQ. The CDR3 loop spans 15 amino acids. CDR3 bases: TGCGCCAGCAGCTCGGTAGCGGGAGCCGACAATGAGCAGTTCTTC. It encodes CASSSVAGADNEQFF.

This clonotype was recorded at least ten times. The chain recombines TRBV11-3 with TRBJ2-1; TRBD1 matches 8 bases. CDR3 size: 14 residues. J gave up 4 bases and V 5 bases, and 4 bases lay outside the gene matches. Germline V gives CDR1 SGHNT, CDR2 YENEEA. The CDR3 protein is CASSQDRDYNEQFF. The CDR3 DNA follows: TGTGCCAGCAGCCAGGACAGGGATTACAATGAGCAGTTCTTC.

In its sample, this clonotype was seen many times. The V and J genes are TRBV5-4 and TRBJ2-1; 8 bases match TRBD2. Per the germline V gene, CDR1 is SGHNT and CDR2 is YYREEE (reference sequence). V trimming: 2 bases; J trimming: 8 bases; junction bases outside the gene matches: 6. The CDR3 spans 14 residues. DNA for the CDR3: TGTGCCAGCAGCTTTTACAGCGGGAGCGATGAGCAGTTCTTC. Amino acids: CASSFYSGSDEQFF.

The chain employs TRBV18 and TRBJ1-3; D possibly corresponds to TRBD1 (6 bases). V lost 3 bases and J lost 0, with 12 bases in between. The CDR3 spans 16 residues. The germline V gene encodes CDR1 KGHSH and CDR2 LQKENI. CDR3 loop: CASSPPDRSSGNTIYF. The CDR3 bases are TGTGCCAGCTCACCTCCCGACAGGAGCTCTGGAAACACCATATATTTT.

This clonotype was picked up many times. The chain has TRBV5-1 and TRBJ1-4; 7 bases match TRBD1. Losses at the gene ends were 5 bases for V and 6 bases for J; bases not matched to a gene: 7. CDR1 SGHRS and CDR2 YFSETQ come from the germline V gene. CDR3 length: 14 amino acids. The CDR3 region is CASSSTGRDEKLFF. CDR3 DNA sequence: TGCGCCAGCAGTTCGACAGGGCGAGATGAAAAACTGTTTTTT.

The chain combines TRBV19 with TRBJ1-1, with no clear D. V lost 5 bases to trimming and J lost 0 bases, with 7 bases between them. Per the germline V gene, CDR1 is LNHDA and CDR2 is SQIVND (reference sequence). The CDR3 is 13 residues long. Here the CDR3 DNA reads TGTGCCAGTAGTCCCAAGTTGAACACTGAAGCTTTCTTT. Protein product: CASSPKLNTEAFF.

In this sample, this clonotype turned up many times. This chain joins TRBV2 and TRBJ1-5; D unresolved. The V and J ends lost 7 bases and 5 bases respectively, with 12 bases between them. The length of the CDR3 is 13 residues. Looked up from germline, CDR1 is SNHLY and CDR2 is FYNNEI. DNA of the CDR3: TGTGCCAGCAAGGCAGATGGGGATCAGCCCCAGCATTTT. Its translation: CASKADGDQPQHF.

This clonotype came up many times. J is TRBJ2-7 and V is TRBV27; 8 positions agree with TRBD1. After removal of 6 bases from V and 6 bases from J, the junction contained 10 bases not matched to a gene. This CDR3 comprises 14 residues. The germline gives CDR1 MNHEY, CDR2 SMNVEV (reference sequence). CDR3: CASSPWDRLSEQYF. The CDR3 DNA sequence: TGTGCCAGCAGCCCTTGGGACAGGCTTAGCGAGCAGTACTTC.

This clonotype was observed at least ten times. The CDR3 DNA sequence: TGTGCCAGCAGCTACTACGGGGCCTCCTACGAGCAGTACTTC. Protein sequence: CASSYYGASYEQYF. This sequence joins TRBV5-5 and TRBJ2-7; D is possibly TRBD1 or TRBD2 (5 bases each). Trimming took 3 bases from V and 0 from J, leaving 10 bases between them. CDR1 is SGHKS and CDR2 is YYEKEE in the germline V gene (reference sequence). This CDR3 has 14 residues.

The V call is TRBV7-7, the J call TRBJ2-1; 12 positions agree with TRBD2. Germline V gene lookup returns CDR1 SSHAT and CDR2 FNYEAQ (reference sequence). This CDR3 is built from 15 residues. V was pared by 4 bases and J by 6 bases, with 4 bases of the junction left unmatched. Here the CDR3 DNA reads TGTGCCAGCAGCTCACTAGCGGGAGGTAGCAATGAGCAGTTCTTC. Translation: CASSSLAGGSNEQFF. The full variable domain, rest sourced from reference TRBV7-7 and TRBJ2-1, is GAGVSQSPRYKVTKRGQDVTLRCDPISSHATLYWYQQALGQGPEFLTYFNYEAQPDKSGLPSDRFSAERPEGSISTLTIQRTEQRDSAMYRCASSSLAGGSNEQFFGPGTRLTVL.

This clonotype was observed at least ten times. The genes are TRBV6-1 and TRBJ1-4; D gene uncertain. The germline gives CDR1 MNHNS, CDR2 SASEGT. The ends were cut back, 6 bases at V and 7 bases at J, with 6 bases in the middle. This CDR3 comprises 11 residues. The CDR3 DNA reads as TGTGCCAGCAGAATAGGTGAAAAACTGTTTTTT. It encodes CASRIGEKLFF.

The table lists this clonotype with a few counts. The CDR3 loop reads CASSQVQANYGYTF. CDR3 in DNA: TGCGCCAGCAGCCAAGTGCAGGCCAACTATGGCTACACCTTC. The chain joins TRBV4-1 to TRBJ1-2; D uncertain. This CDR3 spans 14 amino acids. From germline, CDR1 is MGHRA and CDR2 YSYEKL. V was shortened by 1 base and J by 2 bases, with 8 bases between the two germline ends.

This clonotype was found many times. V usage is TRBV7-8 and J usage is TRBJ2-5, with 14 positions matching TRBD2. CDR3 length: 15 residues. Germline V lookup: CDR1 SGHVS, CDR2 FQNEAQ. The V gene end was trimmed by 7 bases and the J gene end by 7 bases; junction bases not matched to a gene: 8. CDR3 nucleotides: TGTGCCAGCACCCAGGGACTAGCGGGAGACGGGACCCAGTACTTC. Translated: CASTQGLAGDGTQYF.

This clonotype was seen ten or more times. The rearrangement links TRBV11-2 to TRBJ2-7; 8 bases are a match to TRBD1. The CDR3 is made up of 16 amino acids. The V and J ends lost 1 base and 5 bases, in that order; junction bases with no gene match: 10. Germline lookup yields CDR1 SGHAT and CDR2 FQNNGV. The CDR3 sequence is CASSLVLGRGLHEQYF. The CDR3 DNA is TGTGCCAGCAGCTTAGTACTCGGCAGGGGGCTCCACGAGCAGTACTTC.

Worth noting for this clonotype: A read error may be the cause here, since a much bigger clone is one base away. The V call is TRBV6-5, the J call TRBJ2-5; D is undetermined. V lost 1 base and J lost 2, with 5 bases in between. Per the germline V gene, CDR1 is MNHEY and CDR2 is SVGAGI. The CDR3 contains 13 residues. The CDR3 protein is CASSYLGQETQYF. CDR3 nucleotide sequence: TGTGCCAGCAGTTACTTGGGTCAAGAGACCCAGTACTTC.

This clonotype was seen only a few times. The DNA for the CDR3 is TGCAGTGTTCTCACCGGGACTCACTCCTACAATGAGCAGTTCTTC. Protein sequence: CSVLTGTHSYNEQFF. The V call is TRBV20-1, the J call TRBJ2-1, with D maybe TRBD2 (6 bases). This CDR3 comprises 15 residues. CDR1 and CDR2 (germline): DFQATT, SNEGSKA (reference sequence). Trimming took 7 bases from V and 0 from J, leaving 16 bases between them.

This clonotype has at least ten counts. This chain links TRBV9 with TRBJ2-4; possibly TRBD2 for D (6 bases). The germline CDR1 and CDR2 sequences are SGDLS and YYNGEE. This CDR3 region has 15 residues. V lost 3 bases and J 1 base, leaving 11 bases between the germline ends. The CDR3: CASSAGGTAKNIQYF. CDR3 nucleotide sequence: TGTGCCAGCAGCGCTGGAGGGACCGCCAAAAACATTCAGTACTTC.

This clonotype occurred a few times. The chain's CDR3 is CASSQGTGGLLYF. In nucleotides, the CDR3 is TGTGCCAGCAGCCAGGGGACAGGGGGTCTTTTGTACTTC. V usage is TRBV14 and J usage is TRBJ2-4; 11 bases fit TRBD1. With 3 bases clipped from V and 15 bases from J, the junction kept 7 bases outside the gene matches. The CDR3 is 13 amino acids. Germline CDR1 SGHDN, CDR2 FVKESK. Looking up the rest from reference TRBV14 and TRBJ2-4 gives the full variable domain: EAGVTQFPSHSVIEKGQTVTLRCDPISGHDNLYWYRRVMGKEIKFLLHFVKESKQDESGMPNNRFLAERTGGTYSTLKVQPAELEDSGVYFCASSQGTGGLLYFGAGTRLSVL.

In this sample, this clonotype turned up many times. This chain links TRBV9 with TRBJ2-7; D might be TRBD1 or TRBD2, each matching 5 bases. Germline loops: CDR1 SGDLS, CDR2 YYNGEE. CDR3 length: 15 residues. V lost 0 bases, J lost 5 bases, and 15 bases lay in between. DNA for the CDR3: TGTGCCAGCAGCGTAGGAGGGCAGGGAAGGGACGAGCAGTACTTC. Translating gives CASSVGGQGRDEQYF.

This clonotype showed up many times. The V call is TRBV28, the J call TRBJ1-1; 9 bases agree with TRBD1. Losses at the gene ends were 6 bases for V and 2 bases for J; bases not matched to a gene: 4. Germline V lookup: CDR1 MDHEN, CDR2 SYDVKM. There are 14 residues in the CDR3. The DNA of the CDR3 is TGTGCCAGCAGGTCCACAGGGGGCAACACTGAAGCTTTCTTT. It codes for CASRSTGGNTEAFF.

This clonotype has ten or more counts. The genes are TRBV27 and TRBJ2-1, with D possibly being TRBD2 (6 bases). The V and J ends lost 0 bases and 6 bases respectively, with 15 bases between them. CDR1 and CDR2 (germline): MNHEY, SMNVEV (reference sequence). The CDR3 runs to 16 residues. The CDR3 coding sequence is TGTGCCAGCAGTTTATCACCGGGACTGTTCGGCAATGAGCAGTTCTTC. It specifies CASSLSPGLFGNEQFF.

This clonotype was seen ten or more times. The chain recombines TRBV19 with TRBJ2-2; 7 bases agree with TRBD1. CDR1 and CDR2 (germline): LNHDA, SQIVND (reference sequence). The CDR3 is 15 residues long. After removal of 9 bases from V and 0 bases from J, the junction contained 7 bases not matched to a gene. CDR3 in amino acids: CASSIGTANTGELFF. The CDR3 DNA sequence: TGTGCCAGCAGCATAGGGACAGCGAACACCGGGGAGCTGTTTTTT.

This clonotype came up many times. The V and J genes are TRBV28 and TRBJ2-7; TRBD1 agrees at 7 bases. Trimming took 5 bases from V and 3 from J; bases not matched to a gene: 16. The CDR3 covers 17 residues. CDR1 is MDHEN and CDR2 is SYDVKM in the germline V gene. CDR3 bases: TGTGCCAGCAGTCAAATACTGACAGGGAAGGTGGTCTACGAGCAGTACTTC. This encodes CASSQILTGKVVYEQYF.